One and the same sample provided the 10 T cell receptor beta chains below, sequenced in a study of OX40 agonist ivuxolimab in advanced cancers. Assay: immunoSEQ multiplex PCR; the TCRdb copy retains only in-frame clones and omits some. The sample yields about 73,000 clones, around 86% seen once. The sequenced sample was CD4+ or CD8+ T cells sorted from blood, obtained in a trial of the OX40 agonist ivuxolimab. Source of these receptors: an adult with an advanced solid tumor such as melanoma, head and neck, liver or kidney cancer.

The CDR3 DNA is TGCGCCAGCAGCGCAGGACAGGGGTCCACTAATGAAAAACTGTTTTTT. Amino acid sequence: CASSAGQGSTNEKLFF. The rearrangement uses TRBV5-1 and TRBJ1-4; 9 nucleotides agree with TRBD1. This CDR3 is built from 16 residues. The V gene's germline CDR1 is SGHRS and CDR2 YFSETQ. V was clipped by 4 bases and J by 2 bases; unmatched bases: 6.

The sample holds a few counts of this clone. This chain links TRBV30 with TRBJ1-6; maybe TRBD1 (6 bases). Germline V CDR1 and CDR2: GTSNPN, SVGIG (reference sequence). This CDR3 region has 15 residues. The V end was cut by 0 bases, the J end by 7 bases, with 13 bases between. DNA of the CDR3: TGTGCCTGGAGTGTACAAAAGGGGGACAATTCACCCCTCCACTTT. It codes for CAWSVQKGDNSPLHF.

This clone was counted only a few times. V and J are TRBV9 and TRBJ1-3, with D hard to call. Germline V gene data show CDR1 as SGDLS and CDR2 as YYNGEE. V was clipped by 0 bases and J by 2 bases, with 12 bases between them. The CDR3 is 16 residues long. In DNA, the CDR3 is TGTGCCAGCAGCGTAGGTCCGGGCCAAGCTGGAAACACCATATATTTT. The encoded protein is CASSVGPGQAGNTIYF.

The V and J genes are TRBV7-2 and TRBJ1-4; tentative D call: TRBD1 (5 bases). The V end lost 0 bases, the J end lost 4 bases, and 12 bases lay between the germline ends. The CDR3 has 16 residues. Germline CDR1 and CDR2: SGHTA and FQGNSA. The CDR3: CASSLAHGANNEKLFF. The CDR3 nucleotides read TGTGCCAGCAGCTTAGCGCACGGGGCAAATAATGAAAAACTGTTTTTT. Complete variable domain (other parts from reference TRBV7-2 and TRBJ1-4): GAGVSQSPSNKVTEKGKDVELRCDPISGHTALYWYRQSLGQGLEFLIYFQGNSAPDKSGLPSDRFSAERTGGSVSTLTIQRTQQEDSAVYLCASSLAHGANNEKLFFGSGTQLSVL.

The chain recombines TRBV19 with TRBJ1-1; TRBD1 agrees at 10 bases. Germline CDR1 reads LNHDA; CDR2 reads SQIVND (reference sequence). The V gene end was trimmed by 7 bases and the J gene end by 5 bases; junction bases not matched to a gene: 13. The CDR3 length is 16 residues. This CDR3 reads CASITDRGRGKTEAFF. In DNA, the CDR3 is TGTGCCAGTATCACTGACAGGGGGCGCGGGAAAACTGAAGCTTTCTTT.

This chain's CDR3 is CSVDLAGHSGNTIYF. CDR3 sequence (DNA): TGCAGCGTCGATCTCGCAGGGCACTCTGGAAACACCATATATTTT. The V gene is TRBV29-1, the J gene TRBJ1-3, with D maybe TRBD1 (5 bases). The V gene lost 6 bases and the J gene lost 0 bases, with 15 bases spanning the gap. Germline-derived CDR1 and CDR2 are SQVTM and ANQGSEA. The CDR3 sequence is 15 residues long.

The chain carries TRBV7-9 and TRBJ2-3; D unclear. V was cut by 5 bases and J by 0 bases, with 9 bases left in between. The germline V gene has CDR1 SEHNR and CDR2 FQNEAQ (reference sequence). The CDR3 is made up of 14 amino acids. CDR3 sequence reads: CASSRPTSTDTQYF. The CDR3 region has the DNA TGTGCCAGCAGCAGGCCAACTAGCACAGATACGCAGTATTTT.

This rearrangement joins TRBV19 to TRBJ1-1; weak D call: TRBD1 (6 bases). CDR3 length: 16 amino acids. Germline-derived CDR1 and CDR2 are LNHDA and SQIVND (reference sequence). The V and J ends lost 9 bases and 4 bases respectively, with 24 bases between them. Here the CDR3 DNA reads TGTGCCAGCGCACACCCCAACAGGGCCGGGGGCACTGAAGCTTTCTTT. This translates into CASAHPNRAGGTEAFF. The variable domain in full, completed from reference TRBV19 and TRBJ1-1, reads DGGITQSPKYLFRKEGQNVTLSCEQNLNHDAMYWYRQDPGQGLRLIYYSQIVNDFQKGDIAEGYSVSREKKESFPLTVTSAQKNPTAFYLCASAHPNRAGGTEAFFGQGTRLTVV.

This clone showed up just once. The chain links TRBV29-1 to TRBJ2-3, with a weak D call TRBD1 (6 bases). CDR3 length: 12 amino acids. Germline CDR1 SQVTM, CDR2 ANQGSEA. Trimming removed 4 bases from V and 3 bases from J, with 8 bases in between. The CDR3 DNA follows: TGCAGCGTTGGACAGGTGACAGATACGCAGTATTTT. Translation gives CSVGQVTDTQYF.

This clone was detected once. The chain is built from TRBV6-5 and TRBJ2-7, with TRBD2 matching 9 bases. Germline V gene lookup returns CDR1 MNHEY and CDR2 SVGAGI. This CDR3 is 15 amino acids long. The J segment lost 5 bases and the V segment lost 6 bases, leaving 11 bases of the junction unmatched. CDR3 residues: CASSPAGSGSNEQYF. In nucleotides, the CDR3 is TGTGCCAGCAGCCCGGCGGGTAGCGGGAGTAACGAGCAGTACTTC.